These 20 T cell receptor beta chains share one sample of origin, sequenced in a study of T cell responses to AZD1222 COVID-19 vaccine. Profiling relied on immunoSEQ multiplex PCR, and the TCRdb table lists in-frame clones only, not all of them. The sample lists some 93,000 clones; more than 75% were seen once. Sequenced here: peripheral blood, sampled 28 days after the second AZD1222 dose. The source of these receptors is an adult who received the AZD1222 COVID-19 vaccine.

This clone showed up just once. The V gene is TRBV2, the J gene TRBJ2-7; D is unresolved. CDR1 SNHLY and CDR2 FYNNEI come from the germline V gene. Trimming removed 4 bases from V and 2 bases from J, with 6 bases in between. CDR3 length equals 12 residues. The CDR3 sequence is CASSGPPYEQYF. In DNA, the CDR3 is TGTGCCAGCAGTGGCCCCCCCTACGAGCAGTACTTC. The complete variable domain, with remaining parts taken from reference TRBV2 and TRBJ2-7, reads EPEVTQTPSHQVTQMGQEVILRCVPISNHLYFYWYRQILGQKVEFLVSFYNNEISEKSEIFDDQFSVERPDGSNFTLKIRSTKLEDSAMYFCASSGPPYEQYFGPGTRLTVT.

The V gene is TRBV2, the J gene TRBJ2-7; D is possibly TRBD1 (6 bases). This CDR3 contains 14 residues. V was clipped by 2 bases and J by 0 bases, with 8 bases between them. Germline-derived CDR1 and CDR2 are SNHLY and FYNNEI. CDR3 region: CASSENRVSYEQYF. The DNA of the CDR3 is TGTGCCAGCAGTGAAAACAGGGTCTCCTACGAGCAGTACTTC.

This chain connects TRBV5-5 to TRBJ2-3; perhaps TRBD1 as D (5 bases). V lost 0 bases and J 5 bases, leaving 10 bases between the germline ends. The CDR3 has 14 residues. Germline V gene lookup returns CDR1 SGHKS and CDR2 YYEKEE (reference sequence). Written as DNA, the CDR3 is TGTGCCAGCAGCTTGGGACAGCGTGAAGATACGCAGTATTTT. Amino acids: CASSLGQREDTQYF.

The chain joins TRBV2 to TRBJ1-4; D is uncertain. This CDR3 has 14 amino acids. V was cut by 2 bases and J by 0 bases, with 4 bases left in between. The germline gives CDR1 SNHLY, CDR2 FYNNEI. The CDR3 DNA sequence: TGTGCCAGCAGTGAACTGTCAACTAATGAAAAACTGTTTTTT. Its protein is CASSELSTNEKLFF. Based on the CDR3 plus reference TRBV2 and TRBJ1-4, the full variable domain is EPEVTQTPSHQVTQMGQEVILRCVPISNHLYFYWYRQILGQKVEFLVSFYNNEISEKSEIFDDQFSVERPDGSNFTLKIRSTKLEDSAMYFCASSELSTNEKLFFGSGTQLSVL.

This clone was seen just once. The chain combines TRBV28 with TRBJ2-4; the D gene could be TRBD1 or TRBD2 (5 bases each). Germline-derived CDR1 and CDR2 are MDHEN and SYDVKM. V shed 6 bases and J shed 0 bases, with 18 bases lying between them. The CDR3 spans 17 residues. The CDR3 DNA reads TGTGCCAGCAGCTCCGGGACGGATTATTTAGCCAAAAACATTCAGTACTTC. Residues: CASSSGTDYLAKNIQYF.

The chain carries TRBV3-1 (or the pseudogene TRBV3-2) and TRBJ2-7; a weak D match, TRBD1 (6 bases). The V end was cut by 0 bases, the J end by 3 bases, with 15 bases between. This CDR3 has 16 amino acids. Germline assignment: CDR1 LGHDT and CDR2 YNNKEL (reference sequence). The CDR3: CASSQEYREPIYEQYF. The CDR3, as DNA: TGTGCCAGCAGCCAAGAGTACAGGGAGCCCATCTACGAGCAGTACTTC.

This chain connects TRBV28 to TRBJ2-7; D is undetermined. V lost 6 bases to trimming and J lost 0 bases, with 3 bases between them. CDR1 MDHEN and CDR2 SYDVKM come from the germline V gene. CDR3 size: 11 residues. The CDR3 here is CASSASYEQYF. As DNA, the CDR3 is TGTGCCAGCAGCGCCTCCTACGAGCAGTACTTC. Full variable domain (outside the CDR3, taken from reference TRBV28 and TRBJ2-7): DVKVTQSSRYLVKRTGEKVFLECVQDMDHENMFWYRQDPGLGLRLIYFSYDVKMKEKGDIPEGYSVSREKKERFSLILESASTNQTSMYLCASSASYEQYFGPGTRLTVT.

The rearrangement links TRBV4-2 to TRBJ2-1; 8 positions agree with TRBD2. V was clipped by 4 bases and J by 7 bases; unmatched bases: 9. Germline CDR1 is LGHNA and CDR2 is YNFKEQ. The CDR3 is 15 amino acids. The CDR3 DNA follows: TGTGCCAGCAGCCCAGTTGCGGGAGGTTCAAATGAGCAGTTCTTC. Protein: CASSPVAGGSNEQFF.

The J gene is TRBJ2-1, the V gene TRBV3-1 (or the pseudogene TRBV3-2); D tentatively reads TRBD1 or TRBD2 (5 bases each). The CDR3 spans 16 residues. Trimming removed 2 bases from V and 6 bases from J, with 17 bases in between. Germline assignment: CDR1 LGHDT and CDR2 YNNKEL (reference sequence). The CDR3 DNA reads TGTGCCAGCAGCCAACACGGGACCTTAGCTGGCAATGAGCAGTTCTTC. Its protein is CASSQHGTLAGNEQFF.

This sequence joins TRBV19 and TRBJ1-2; 7 nucleotides agree with TRBD1. CDR3 length: 15 residues. Germline V CDR1 and CDR2: LNHDA, SQIVND (reference sequence). V was clipped by 5 bases and J by 5 bases; unmatched bases: 11. The CDR3 nucleotides are TGTGCCAGTAGTCCCACCGGACAGGAGAATTATGGCTACACCTTC. Translation gives CASSPTGQENYGYTF.

The chain carries TRBV5-1 and TRBJ1-1, with TRBD1 as a possible D gene (5 bases). This CDR3 contains 15 residues. The ends were cut back, 6 bases at V and 4 bases at J, with 19 bases in the middle. The V gene's germline CDR1 is SGHRS and CDR2 YFSETQ. The CDR3 is CASKEGSTVGTEAFF. The DNA for the CDR3 is TGCGCCAGCAAGGAGGGGTCAACAGTAGGCACTGAAGCTTTCTTT.

The J gene is TRBJ2-3, the V gene TRBV9; D possibly corresponds to TRBD1 (6 bases). Germline values: CDR1 SGDLS, CDR2 YYNGEE. The CDR3 has 14 amino acids. The V and J ends lost 6 bases and 6 bases respectively, with 17 bases between them. CDR3 region: CASTRTVNTDTQYF. CDR3 DNA sequence: TGTGCCAGCACCCGGACAGTTAATACGGATACGCAGTATTTT.

This chain connects TRBV30 to TRBJ1-5, with TRBD1 as a possible D gene (5 bases). This CDR3 is built from 14 residues. Germline CDR1 GTSNPN, CDR2 SVGIG (reference sequence). V was pared by 5 bases and J by 0 bases, with 11 bases between. CDR3 sequence: CAWGTGLSNQPQHF. DNA of the CDR3: TGTGCCTGGGGGACGGGTCTTAGCAATCAGCCCCAGCATTTT.

The genes are TRBV7-9 and TRBJ1-1, with TRBD1 as a possible D gene (5 bases). The CDR3 is 12 residues long. Trimming cost V 2 bases and J 10 bases, with 11 bases left between them. Germline CDR1 reads SEHNR; CDR2 reads FQNEAQ (reference sequence). Here the CDR3 DNA reads TGTGCCAGCAGCTTAAGTATGGGGACAGCTTTCTTT. This codes for CASSLSMGTAFF.

The chain joins TRBV30 to TRBJ2-3; 8 bases line up with TRBD2. Germline V gene sequence: CDR1 GTSNPN, CDR2 SVGIG (reference sequence). CDR3 length: 15 amino acids. Losses at the gene ends were 4 bases for V and 6 bases for J; bases not matched to a gene: 12. The CDR3, as DNA: TGTGCCTGGAACCGCCGAGCGGGGGTCGGGGATACGCAGTATTTT. This gives the protein CAWNRRAGVGDTQYF.

The chain is built from TRBV27 and TRBJ1-5; D gene unclear. V was cut by 1 base and J by 1 base, with 11 bases left in between. The CDR3 is made up of 16 amino acids. CDR1 MNHEY and CDR2 SMNVEV come from the germline V gene (reference sequence). The chain's CDR3 is CASSLLGRESNQPQHF. The CDR3 nucleotides read TGTGCCAGCAGTTTATTGGGAAGGGAGAGCAATCAGCCCCAGCATTTT.

A single count supports this clone. The rearrangement joins TRBV4-2 to TRBJ1-4, with D tentatively TRBD1 (5 bases). The V gene lost 4 bases and the J gene lost 4 bases, with 13 bases spanning the gap. Looked up from germline, CDR1 is LGHNA and CDR2 is YNFKEQ. This CDR3 contains 15 residues. CDR3 DNA sequence: TGTGCCAGCAGCCCTAAGGGACCGAGTAATGAAAAACTGTTTTTT. It specifies CASSPKGPSNEKLFF.

The V gene is TRBV5-6, the J gene TRBJ1-5; the D gene is possibly TRBD1 (5 bases). The CDR3 contains 14 residues. With 4 bases removed from V and 5 bases from J, the gap between germline ends came to 13 bases. Per germline, CDR1 SGHDT and CDR2 YYEEEE. The CDR3 loop is CASSAPGLDQPQHF. The CDR3 bases are TGTGCCAGCAGCGCTCCGGGGCTCGATCAGCCCCAGCATTTT.

This clone has only one observation. This chain connects TRBV29-1 to TRBJ2-2; tentatively, D is TRBD2 (5 bases). This CDR3 is 14 amino acids long. The V end lost 4 bases, the J end lost 3 bases, and 12 bases lay between the germline ends. Germline assignment: CDR1 SQVTM and CDR2 ANQGSEA. CDR3 protein: CSVGAGLYTGELFF. DNA for the CDR3: TGCAGCGTTGGGGCGGGCCTCTACACCGGGGAGCTGTTTTTT.

The V and J genes are TRBV9 and TRBJ2-2; 8 bases match TRBD1. Germline V lookup: CDR1 SGDLS, CDR2 YYNGEE. After removal of 4 bases from V and 4 bases from J, the junction contained 9 bases not matched to a gene. CDR3 length: 16 residues. CDR3 residues: CASSPSGQGATGELFF. DNA for the CDR3: TGTGCCAGCAGCCCCAGCGGACAGGGTGCCACCGGGGAGCTGTTTTTT.